This is a list of T cell receptor beta chains from one sample in a study of blood T cell repertoires in COVID-19. This table comes from immunoSEQ multiplex PCR, and its TCRdb copy is limited to in-frame clones, with some not included. Here the sample spans tens of thousands of clones, 88% being singletons. Specimen: peripheral blood. Source of these receptors: a man aged 45 to 65 with active COVID-19. Both conserved end residues are part of each CDR3. Each record gives: J gene, V gene, clone size, CDR3 length, D gene, CDR3 protein, CDR3 DNA. The D gene is left open where the match is weak. Size values are once, few and many counts, or a class for expanded clones, and some rows have none.

>TRBJ1-2|TRBV6-5|-|15|-
CASSRYGLVRYGYTF
TGTGCCAGTTCAAGGTACGGGTTAGTTAGGTATGGCTACACCTTC
>TRBJ1-1|TRBV19|once|14|TRBD1
CASSIQGAGTEAFF
TGTGCCAGTAGTATACAGGGGGCAGGGACTGAAGCTTTCTTT
>TRBJ2-7|TRBV7-2|-|13|-
CASIPYGGYEQYF
TGTGCCAGCATCCCTTATGGAGGTTACGAGCAGTACTTC
>TRBJ2-7|TRBV24-1|-|15|-
CATSDLGDTSYEQYF
TGTGCCACCAGTGATTTAGGGGACACCTCCTACGAGCAGTACTTC
>TRBJ2-3|TRBV11-2|-|14|TRBD1
CASSFTGGTDTQYF
TGTGCCAGCAGCTTTACAGGGGGCACAGATACGCAGTATTTT
>TRBJ1-6|TRBV6-6|-|15|TRBD1
CASSDGQGRRSPLHF
TGTGCCAGCAGTGACGGACAGGGACGGAGGTCACCCCTCCACTTT
>TRBJ2-7|TRBV5-6|-|16|TRBD2
CASSPFLAGGFYEQYF
TGTGCCAGCAGCCCCTTCCTAGCGGGGGGATTCTACGAGCAGTACTTC
>TRBJ2-6|TRBV11-2|-|17|TRBD2
CASSLAFGGSGANVLTF
TGTGCCAGCAGCTTAGCCTTCGGGGGGTCTGGGGCCAACGTCCTGACTTTC
>TRBJ1-3|TRBV11-3|-|13|-
CASSAGVRNTIYF
TGTGCCAGCAGCGCGGGCGTCCGAAACACCATATATTTT
>TRBJ1-1|TRBV6-1|-|13|-
CASSADRNTEAFF
TGTGCCAGCAGTGCGGACAGGAACACTGAAGCTTTCTTT
>TRBJ1-5|TRBV9|-|15|-
CASSVGNRAGQPQHF
TGTGCCAGCAGCGTAGGGAACAGGGCCGGTCAGCCCCAGCATTTT
>TRBJ1-4|TRBV30|-|14|TRBD1
CAWSVWTGDEKLFF
TGTGCCTGGAGTGTATGGACAGGGGATGAAAAACTGTTTTTT
>TRBJ1-2|TRBV6-5|-|14|TRBD1
CASSNDRGPSGYTF
TGTGCCAGCAGTAATGACAGGGGGCCGTCGGGGTACACCTTC
>TRBJ1-2|TRBV11-2|-|15|-
CASSLHREDSDGYTF
TGTGCCAGCAGCTTGCACAGGGAAGACTCCGATGGCTACACCTTC
>TRBJ1-1|TRBV9|-|13|-
CASSVTIDTEAFF
TGTGCCAGCAGCGTAACGATAGACACTGAAGCTTTCTTT
>TRBJ2-1|TRBV5-6|few|15|TRBD1
CASSLGTGGVIGQFF
TGTGCCAGCAGCTTAGGGACAGGGGGTGTGATTGGGCAGTTCTTC
>TRBJ2-7|TRBV7-8|few|15|TRBD2
CASSLLAGGEYEQYF
TGTGCCAGCAGCTTACTAGCGGGGGGCGAATACGAGCAGTACTTC
>TRBJ1-1|TRBV9|-|14|-
CASSAGVSMAEAFF
TGTGCCAGCAGCGCGGGGGTGAGCATGGCTGAAGCTTTCTTT
>TRBJ1-2|TRBV19|-|15|TRBD1
CASSVFDRGNNGYTF
TGTGCCAGTAGTGTCTTTGACAGGGGGAATAATGGCTACACCTTC
>TRBJ2-7|TRBV14|once|15|-
CASSRDRRGSYEQYF
TGTGCCAGCAGCCGAGACAGAAGGGGCTCCTACGAGCAGTACTTC
>TRBJ2-3|TRBV30|-|15|TRBD2
CAWSRRTSGSSTQYF
TGTGCCTGGAGTCGGCGGACTAGCGGGAGTTCTACGCAGTATTTT
>TRBJ1-1|TRBV3-1/TRBV3-2|-|13|-
CASSQGRGTEAFF
TGTGCCAGCAGCCAGGGGCGCGGCACTGAAGCTTTCTTT
>TRBJ2-7|TRBV27|-|12|TRBD2
CASSFSGDEQYF
TGTGCCAGCAGTTTTAGCGGGGATGAGCAGTACTTC
>TRBJ2-5|TRBV7-9|-|15|TRBD1
CASSLYTGEGQTQYF
TGTGCCAGCAGCTTATATACAGGGGAAGGACAGACCCAGTACTTC
>TRBJ1-4|TRBV5-1|-|14|TRBD1
CASSLGQGGEKLFF
TGCGCCAGCAGCTTGGGACAGGGAGGTGAAAAACTGTTTTTT
>TRBJ1-2|TRBV12-3/TRBV12-4|-|12|-
CASSFGGGGYTF
TGTGCCAGCAGTTTCGGTGGGGGGGGCTACACCTTC
>TRBJ2-1|TRBV28|-|12|-
CASSPQIPGKFF
TGTGCCAGCAGTCCTCAAATCCCAGGAAAGTTCTTC
>TRBJ1-2|TRBV4-1|-|16|-
CASSQGPVSTGYGYTF
TGCGCCAGCAGCCAAGGCCCAGTTTCCACAGGCTATGGCTACACCTTC
>TRBJ2-2|TRBV7-2|once|16|TRBD1
CASRSGQGANTGELFF
TGTGCCAGCAGATCTGGACAGGGGGCGAACACCGGGGAGCTGTTTTTT
>TRBJ1-4|TRBV5-6|-|16|TRBD1
CASSIWTGSRKEKLFF
TGTGCCAGCAGCATATGGACAGGGTCAAGGAAGGAAAAACTGTTTTTT
>TRBJ2-2|TRBV25-1|-|13|-
CASSFTEAGELFF
TGTGCCAGCAGTTTCACCGAGGCCGGGGAGCTGTTTTTT
>TRBJ2-1|TRBV24-1|-|15|TRBD2
CATSDWRESGDEQFF
TGTGCCACCAGTGACTGGCGGGAGAGTGGGGATGAGCAGTTCTTC
>TRBJ1-2|TRBV6-5|once|11|-
CASTQGRGYTF
TGTGCCAGCACCCAGGGTAGGGGCTACACCTTC
>TRBJ2-5|TRBV6-5|-|16|TRBD2
CASSYKRGGVRETQYF
TGTGCCAGCAGTTACAAACGCGGGGGGGTCCGGGAGACCCAGTACTTC
>TRBJ1-4|TRBV30|-|14|-
CAWSAPRRREKLFF
TGTGCCTGGAGTGCCCCCAGGAGGCGTGAAAAACTGTTTTTT
>TRBJ2-4|TRBV7-3|-|12|-
CASSPSGAVQYF
TGTGCCAGCAGTCCATCAGGGGCAGTTCAGTACTTC
>TRBJ2-1|TRBV2|-|13|TRBD1
CASRRDRGFLQFF
TGTGCCAGCAGAAGGGACAGGGGTTTTTTACAGTTCTTC
>TRBJ2-7|TRBV28|once|14|TRBD1
CASRGQGDTYEQYF
TGTGCCAGCAGAGGACAGGGGGATACCTACGAGCAGTACTTC
>TRBJ2-2|TRBV9|-|15|-
CASSVADERTGELFF
TGTGCCAGCAGCGTAGCTGACGAGCGGACCGGGGAGCTGTTTTTT
>TRBJ2-3|TRBV6-2/TRBV6-3|-|15|-
CASSYSASGTDTQYF
TGTGCCAGCAGTTACTCTGCTAGCGGCACAGATACGCAGTATTTT
>TRBJ2-1|TRBV10-3|-|16|TRBD2
CAISELPSGRYNEQFF
TGTGCCATCAGTGAGTTACCTAGCGGGAGATACAATGAGCAGTTCTTC
>TRBJ2-5|TRBV6-5|-|13|-
CASSIGTTEPQYF
TGTGCCAGCAGCATCGGAACGACGGAGCCCCAGTACTTC
>TRBJ1-1|TRBV30|-|14|-
CAWARQLGNTEAFF
TGTGCCTGGGCCAGACAGTTGGGGAACACTGAAGCTTTCTTT